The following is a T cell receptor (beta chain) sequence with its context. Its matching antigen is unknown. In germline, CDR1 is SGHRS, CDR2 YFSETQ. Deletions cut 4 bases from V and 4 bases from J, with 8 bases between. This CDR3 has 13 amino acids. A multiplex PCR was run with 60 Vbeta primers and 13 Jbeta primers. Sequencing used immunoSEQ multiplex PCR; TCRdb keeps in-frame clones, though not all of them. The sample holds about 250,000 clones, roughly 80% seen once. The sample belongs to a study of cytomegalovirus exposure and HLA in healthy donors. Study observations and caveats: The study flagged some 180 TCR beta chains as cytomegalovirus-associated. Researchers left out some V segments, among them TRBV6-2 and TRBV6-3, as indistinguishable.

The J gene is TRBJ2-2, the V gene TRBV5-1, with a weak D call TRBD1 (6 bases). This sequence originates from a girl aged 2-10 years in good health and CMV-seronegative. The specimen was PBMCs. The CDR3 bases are TGCGCCAGCAGCCGAGGGGGCACCGGGGAGCTGTTTTTT. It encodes CASSRGGTGELFF.